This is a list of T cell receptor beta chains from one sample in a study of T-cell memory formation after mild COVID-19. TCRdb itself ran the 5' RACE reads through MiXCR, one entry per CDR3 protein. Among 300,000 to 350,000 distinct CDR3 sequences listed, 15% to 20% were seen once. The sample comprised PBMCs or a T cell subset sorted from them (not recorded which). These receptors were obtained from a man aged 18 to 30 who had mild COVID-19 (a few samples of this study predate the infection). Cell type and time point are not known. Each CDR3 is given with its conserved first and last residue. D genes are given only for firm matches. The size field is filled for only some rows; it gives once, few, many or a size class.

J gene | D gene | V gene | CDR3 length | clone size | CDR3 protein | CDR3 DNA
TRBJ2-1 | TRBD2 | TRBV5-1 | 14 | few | CASSLASGESEQFF | TGCGCCAGCAGCTTGGCTAGCGGGGAGAGTGAGCAGTTCTTC
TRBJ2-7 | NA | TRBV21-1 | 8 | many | CASSKGYF | TGTGCCAGCAGCAAAGGGTACTTC
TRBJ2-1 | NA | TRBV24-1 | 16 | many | CATSDFGESSYNEQFF | TGTGCCACCAGTGATTTTGGGGAGAGCTCCTACAATGAGCAGTTCTTC
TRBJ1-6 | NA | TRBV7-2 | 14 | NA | CASSAGLPYSPLHF | TGTGCCAGCAGTGCGGGACTGCCTTATTCACCCCTCCACTTT
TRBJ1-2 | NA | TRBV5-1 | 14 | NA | CASGSGDRNYGYTF | TGCGCCAGCGGGTCAGGGGATCGCAACTATGGCTACACCTTC
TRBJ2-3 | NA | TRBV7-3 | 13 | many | CASSSSSADTQYF | TGTGCCAGCAGCTCTTCTAGCGCAGATACGCAGTATTTT
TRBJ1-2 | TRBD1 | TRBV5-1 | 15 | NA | CASSLVPGGAYGYTF | TGCGCCAGCAGCTTGGTTCCAGGGGGCGCCTATGGCTACACCTTC
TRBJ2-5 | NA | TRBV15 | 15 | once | CATSATAGSQETQYF | TGTGCCACCAGCGCCACGGCGGGGAGCCAAGAGACCCAGTACTTC
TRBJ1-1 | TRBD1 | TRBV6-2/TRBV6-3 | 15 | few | CASSAPGQGTAKAFF | TGTGCCAGCAGTGCACCGGGACAGGGAACGGCTAAAGCTTTCTTT
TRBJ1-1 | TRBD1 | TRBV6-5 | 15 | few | CASSRTGVGGTEAFF | TGTGCCAGCAGTCGGACAGGGGTCGGTGGCACTGAAGCTTTCTTT
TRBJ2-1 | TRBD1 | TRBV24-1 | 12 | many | CATGTEYNEQFF | TGTGCCACCGGGACAGAATACAATGAGCAGTTCTTC